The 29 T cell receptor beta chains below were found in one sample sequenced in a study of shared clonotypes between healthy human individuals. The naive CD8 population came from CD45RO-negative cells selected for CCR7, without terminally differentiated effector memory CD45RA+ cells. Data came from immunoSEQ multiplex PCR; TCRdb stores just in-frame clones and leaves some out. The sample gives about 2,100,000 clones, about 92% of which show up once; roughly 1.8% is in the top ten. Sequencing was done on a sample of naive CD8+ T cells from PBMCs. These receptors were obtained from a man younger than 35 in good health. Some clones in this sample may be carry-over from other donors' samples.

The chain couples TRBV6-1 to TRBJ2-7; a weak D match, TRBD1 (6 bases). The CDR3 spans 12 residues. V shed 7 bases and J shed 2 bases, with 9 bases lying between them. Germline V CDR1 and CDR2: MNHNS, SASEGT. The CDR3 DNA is TGTGCCAGCAACAGGGTTCCCTACGAGCAGTACTTC. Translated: CASNRVPYEQYF.

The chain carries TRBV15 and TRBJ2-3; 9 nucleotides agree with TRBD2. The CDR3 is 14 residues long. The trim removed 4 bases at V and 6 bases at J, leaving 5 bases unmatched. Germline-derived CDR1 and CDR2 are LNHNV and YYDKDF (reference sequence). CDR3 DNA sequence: TGTGCCACCAGCATCTATAGCGGGAGTGATACGCAGTATTTT. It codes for CATSIYSGSDTQYF.

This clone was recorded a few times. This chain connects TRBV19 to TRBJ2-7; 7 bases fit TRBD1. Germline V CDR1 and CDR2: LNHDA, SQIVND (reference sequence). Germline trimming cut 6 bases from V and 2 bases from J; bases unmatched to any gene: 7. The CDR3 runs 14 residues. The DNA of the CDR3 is TGTGCCAGTAGCCTGACAGGGCATCCCTACGAGCAGTACTTC. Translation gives CASSLTGHPYEQYF.

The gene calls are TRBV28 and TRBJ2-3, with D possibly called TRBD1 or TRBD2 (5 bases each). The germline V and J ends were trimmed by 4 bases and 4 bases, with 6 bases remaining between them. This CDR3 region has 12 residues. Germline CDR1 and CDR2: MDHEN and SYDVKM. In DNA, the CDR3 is TGTGCCAGCAGTTGGGGGTCAGATACGCAGTATTTT. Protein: CASSWGSDTQYF. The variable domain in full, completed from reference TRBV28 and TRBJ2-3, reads DVKVTQSSRYLVKRTGEKVFLECVQDMDHENMFWYRQDPGLGLRLIYFSYDVKMKEKGDIPEGYSVSREKKERFSLILESASTNQTSMYLCASSWGSDTQYFGPGTRLTVL.

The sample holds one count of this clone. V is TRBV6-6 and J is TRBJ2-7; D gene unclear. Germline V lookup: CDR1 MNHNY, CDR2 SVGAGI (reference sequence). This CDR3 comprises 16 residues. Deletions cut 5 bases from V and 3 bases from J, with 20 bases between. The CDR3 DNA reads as TGTGCCAGCAGTCACTTCCTCGGATCGGATTACTACGAGCAGTACTTC. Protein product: CASSHFLGSDYYEQYF.

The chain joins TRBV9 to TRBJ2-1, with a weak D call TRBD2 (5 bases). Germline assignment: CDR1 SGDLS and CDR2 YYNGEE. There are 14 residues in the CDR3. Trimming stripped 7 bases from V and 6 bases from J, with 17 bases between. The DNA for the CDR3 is TGTGCCAGCTCCCCCGGCGGGCTTGGCAATGAGCAGTTCTTC. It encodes CASSPGGLGNEQFF.

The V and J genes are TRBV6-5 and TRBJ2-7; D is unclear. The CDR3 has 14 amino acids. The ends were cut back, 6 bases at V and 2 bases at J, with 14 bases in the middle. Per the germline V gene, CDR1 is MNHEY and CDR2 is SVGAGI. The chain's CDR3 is CASRPFRAAYEQYF. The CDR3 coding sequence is TGTGCCAGCAGGCCTTTTCGGGCCGCCTACGAGCAGTACTTC.

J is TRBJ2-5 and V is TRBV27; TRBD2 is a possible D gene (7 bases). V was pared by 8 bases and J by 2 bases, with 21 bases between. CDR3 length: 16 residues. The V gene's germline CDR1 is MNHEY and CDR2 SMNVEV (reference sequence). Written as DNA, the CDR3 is TGTGCCAGCCACCGGTCGGCGGGGGCAGGGCAAGAGACCCAGTACTTC. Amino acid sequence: CASHRSAGAGQETQYF.

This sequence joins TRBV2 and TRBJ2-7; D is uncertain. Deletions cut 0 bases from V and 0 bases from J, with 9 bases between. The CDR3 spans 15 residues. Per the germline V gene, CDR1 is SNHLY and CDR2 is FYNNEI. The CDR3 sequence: CASSEARRASYEQYF. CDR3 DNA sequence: TGTGCCAGCAGTGAAGCCCGTAGGGCCTCCTACGAGCAGTACTTC.

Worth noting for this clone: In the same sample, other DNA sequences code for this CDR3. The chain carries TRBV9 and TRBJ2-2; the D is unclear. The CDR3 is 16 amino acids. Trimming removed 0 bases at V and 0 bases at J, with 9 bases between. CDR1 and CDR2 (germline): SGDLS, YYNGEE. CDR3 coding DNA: TGTGCCAGCAGCGTAGTCGGGCGGCCGAACACCGGGGAGCTGTTTTTT. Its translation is CASSVVGRPNTGELFF.

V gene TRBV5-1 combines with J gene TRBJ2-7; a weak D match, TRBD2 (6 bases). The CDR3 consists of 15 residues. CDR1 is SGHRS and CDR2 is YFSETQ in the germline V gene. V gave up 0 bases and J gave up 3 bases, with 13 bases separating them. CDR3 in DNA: TGCGCCAGCAGCTTGGGACGGGGGTACTTCTACGAGCAGTACTTC. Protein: CASSLGRGYFYEQYF.

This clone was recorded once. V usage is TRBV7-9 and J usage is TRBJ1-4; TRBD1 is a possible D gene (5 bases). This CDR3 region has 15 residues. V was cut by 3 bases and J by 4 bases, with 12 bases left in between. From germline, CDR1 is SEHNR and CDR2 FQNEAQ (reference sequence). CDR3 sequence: CASSFVGAGNEKLFF. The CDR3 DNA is TGTGCCAGCAGCTTCGTCGGGGCCGGTAATGAAAAACTGTTTTTT.

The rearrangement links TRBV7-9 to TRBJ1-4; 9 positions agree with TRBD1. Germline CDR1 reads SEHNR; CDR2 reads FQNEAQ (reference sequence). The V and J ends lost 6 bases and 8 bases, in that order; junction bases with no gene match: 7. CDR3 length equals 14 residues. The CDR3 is CASRPTGGDEKLFF. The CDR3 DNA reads TGTGCCAGCAGACCAACAGGGGGCGACGAAAAACTGTTTTTT.

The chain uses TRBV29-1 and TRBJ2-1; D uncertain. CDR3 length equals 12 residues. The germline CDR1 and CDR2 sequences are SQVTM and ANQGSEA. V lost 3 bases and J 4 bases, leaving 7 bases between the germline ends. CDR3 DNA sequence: TGCAGCGTTGATATCGGTTACAATGAGCAGTTCTTC. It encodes CSVDIGYNEQFF.

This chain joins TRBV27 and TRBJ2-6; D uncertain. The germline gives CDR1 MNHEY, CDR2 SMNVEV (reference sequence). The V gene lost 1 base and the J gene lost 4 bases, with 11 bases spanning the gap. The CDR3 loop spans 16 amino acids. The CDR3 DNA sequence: TGTGCCAGCAGTTTATGGGCAGGCGAAGGGGCCAACGTCCTGACTTTC. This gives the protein CASSLWAGEGANVLTF.

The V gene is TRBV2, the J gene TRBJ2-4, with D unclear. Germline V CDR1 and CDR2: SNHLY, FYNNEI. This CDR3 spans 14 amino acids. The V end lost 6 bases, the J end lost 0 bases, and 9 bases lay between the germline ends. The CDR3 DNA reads TGTGCCAGCAGCATACAAATAGCCAAAAACATTCAGTACTTC. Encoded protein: CASSIQIAKNIQYF.

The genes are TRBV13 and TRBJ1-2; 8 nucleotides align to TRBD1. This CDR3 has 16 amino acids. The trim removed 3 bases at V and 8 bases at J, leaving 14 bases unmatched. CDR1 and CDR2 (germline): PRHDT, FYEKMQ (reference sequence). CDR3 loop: CASSFLGAGGAGGYTF. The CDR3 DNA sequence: TGTGCCAGCAGCTTCTTAGGTGCAGGGGGCGCAGGGGGCTACACCTTC. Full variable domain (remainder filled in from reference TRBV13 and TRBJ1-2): AAGVIQSPRHLIKEKRETATLKCYPIPRHDTVYWYQQGPGQDPQFLISFYEKMQSDKGSIPDRFSAQQFSDYHSELNMSSLELGDSALYFCASSFLGAGGAGGYTFGSGTRLTVV.

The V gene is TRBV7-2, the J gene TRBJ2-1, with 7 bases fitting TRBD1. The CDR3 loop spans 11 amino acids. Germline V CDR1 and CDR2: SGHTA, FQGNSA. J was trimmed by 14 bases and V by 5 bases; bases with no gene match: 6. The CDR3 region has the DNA TGTGCCAGCAGCCTGACAGGGTTTAAGTTCTTC. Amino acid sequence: CASSLTGFKFF.

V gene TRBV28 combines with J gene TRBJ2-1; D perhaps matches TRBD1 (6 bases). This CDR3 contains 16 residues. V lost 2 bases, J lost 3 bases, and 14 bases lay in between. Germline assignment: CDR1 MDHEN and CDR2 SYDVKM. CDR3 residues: CASSLPGQTGYNEQFF. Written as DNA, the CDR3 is TGTGCCAGCAGTTTACCAGGACAGACTGGCTACAATGAGCAGTTCTTC.

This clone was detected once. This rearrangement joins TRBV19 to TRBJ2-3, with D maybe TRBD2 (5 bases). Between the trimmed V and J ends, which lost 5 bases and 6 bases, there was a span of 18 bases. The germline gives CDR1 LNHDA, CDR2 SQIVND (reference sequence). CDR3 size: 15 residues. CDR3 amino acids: CASSSWVEGADTQYF. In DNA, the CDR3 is TGTGCCAGTAGTTCCTGGGTTGAGGGAGCGGATACGCAGTATTTT.

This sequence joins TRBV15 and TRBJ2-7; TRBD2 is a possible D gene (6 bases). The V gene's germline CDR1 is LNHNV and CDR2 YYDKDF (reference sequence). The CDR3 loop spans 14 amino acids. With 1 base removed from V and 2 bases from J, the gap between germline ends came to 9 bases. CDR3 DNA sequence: TGTGCCACCAGCAGAGGTTCGGGGGCCTACGAGCAGTACTTC. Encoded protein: CATSRGSGAYEQYF.

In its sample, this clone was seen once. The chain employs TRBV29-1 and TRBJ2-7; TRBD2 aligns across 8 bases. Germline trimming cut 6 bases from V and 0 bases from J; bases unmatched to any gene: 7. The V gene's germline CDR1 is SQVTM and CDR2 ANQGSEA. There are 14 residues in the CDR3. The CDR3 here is CSVRGGMYSYEQYF. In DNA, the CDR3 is TGCAGCGTCCGCGGGGGGATGTACTCCTACGAGCAGTACTTC.

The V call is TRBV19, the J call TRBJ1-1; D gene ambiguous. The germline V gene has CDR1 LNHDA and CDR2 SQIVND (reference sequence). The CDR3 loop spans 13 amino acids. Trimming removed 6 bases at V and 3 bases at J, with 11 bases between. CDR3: CASRVGTYTEAFF. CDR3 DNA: TGTGCCAGTAGGGTCGGAACGTACACTGAAGCTTTCTTT.

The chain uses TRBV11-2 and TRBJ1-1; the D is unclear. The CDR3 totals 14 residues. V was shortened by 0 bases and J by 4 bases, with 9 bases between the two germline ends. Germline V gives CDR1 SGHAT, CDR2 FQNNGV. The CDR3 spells CASSLDNGGTEAFF. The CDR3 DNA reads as TGTGCCAGCAGCTTAGATAACGGTGGCACTGAAGCTTTCTTT.

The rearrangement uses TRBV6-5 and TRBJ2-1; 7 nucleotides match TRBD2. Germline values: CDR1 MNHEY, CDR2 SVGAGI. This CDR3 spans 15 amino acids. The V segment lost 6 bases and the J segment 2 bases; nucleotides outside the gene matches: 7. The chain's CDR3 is CASRPTSAAYNEQFF. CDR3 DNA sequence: TGTGCCAGCAGGCCCACTAGCGCTGCCTACAATGAGCAGTTCTTC.

CDR3 DNA: TGTGCCAGGCTGGACAGGGAACGCAGTCAGCCCCAGCATTTT. This encodes CARLDRERSQPQHF. The chain employs TRBV28 and TRBJ1-5; 8 nucleotides match TRBD1. CDR3 size: 14 residues. Germline trimming cut 9 bases from V and 6 bases from J; bases unmatched to any gene: 10. The germline V gene has CDR1 MDHEN and CDR2 SYDVKM.

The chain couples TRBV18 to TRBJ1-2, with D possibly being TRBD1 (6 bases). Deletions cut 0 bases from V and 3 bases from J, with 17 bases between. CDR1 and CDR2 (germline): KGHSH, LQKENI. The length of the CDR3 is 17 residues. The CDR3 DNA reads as TGTGCCAGCTCACCACCCGGGGGCACCCTCGGCTACTATGGCTACACCTTC. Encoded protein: CASSPPGGTLGYYGYTF.

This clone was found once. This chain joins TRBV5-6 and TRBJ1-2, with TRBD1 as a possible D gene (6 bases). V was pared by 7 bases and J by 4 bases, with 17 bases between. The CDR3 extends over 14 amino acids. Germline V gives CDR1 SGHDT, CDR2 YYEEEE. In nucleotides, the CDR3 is TGTGCCAGCCACACCCTGGGGGCAGTCTATGGCTACACCTTC. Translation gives CASHTLGAVYGYTF.

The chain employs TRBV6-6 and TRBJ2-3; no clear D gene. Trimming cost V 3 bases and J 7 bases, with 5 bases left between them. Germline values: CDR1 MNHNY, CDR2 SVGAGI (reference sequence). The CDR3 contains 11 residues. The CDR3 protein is CASSYTHTQYF. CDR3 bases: TGTGCCAGCAGTTATACCCATACGCAGTATTTT.